The 2 T cell receptor beta chains below were found in one sample sequenced in a study of blood T cell repertoires in COVID-19. Measured with immunoSEQ multiplex PCR; TCRdb has only the in-frame clones, and not every one. The data show hundreds of thousands of clones, 88% seen once. The specimen was PBMCs or T cells enriched from blood (not recorded which). The source of these receptors is a woman between 40 and 50 years old with acute COVID-19.

This chain connects TRBV5-4 to TRBJ1-2, with TRBD1 identical over 10 bases. Unmatched junction bases numbered 9, after V lost 4 bases and J lost 0 bases. Germline V lookup: CDR1 SGHNT, CDR2 YYREEE (reference sequence). The CDR3 spans 17 residues. The CDR3 sequence is CASSRGQGPQANYGYTF. CDR3 nucleotide sequence: TGTGCCAGCAGCAGGGGACAGGGGCCCCAAGCTAACTATGGCTACACCTTC. Filled out from reference TRBV5-4 and TRBJ1-2, the complete variable domain reads ETGVTQSPTHLIKTRGQQVTLRCSSQSGHNTVSWYQQALGQGPQFIFQYYREEENGRGNFPPRFSGLQFPNYSSELNVNALELDDSALYLCASSRGQGPQANYGYTFGSGTRLTVV.

The chain combines TRBV14 with TRBJ1-4; 9 nucleotides align to TRBD1. Germline V gene lookup returns CDR1 SGHDN and CDR2 FVKESK. This CDR3 spans 16 amino acids. V was clipped by 3 bases and J by 7 bases; unmatched bases: 9. CDR3 sequence (DNA): TGTGCCAGCAGCCATAAGTGGGGACAGGGAGGTGAAAAACTGTTTTTT. Amino acids: CASSHKWGQGGEKLFF.